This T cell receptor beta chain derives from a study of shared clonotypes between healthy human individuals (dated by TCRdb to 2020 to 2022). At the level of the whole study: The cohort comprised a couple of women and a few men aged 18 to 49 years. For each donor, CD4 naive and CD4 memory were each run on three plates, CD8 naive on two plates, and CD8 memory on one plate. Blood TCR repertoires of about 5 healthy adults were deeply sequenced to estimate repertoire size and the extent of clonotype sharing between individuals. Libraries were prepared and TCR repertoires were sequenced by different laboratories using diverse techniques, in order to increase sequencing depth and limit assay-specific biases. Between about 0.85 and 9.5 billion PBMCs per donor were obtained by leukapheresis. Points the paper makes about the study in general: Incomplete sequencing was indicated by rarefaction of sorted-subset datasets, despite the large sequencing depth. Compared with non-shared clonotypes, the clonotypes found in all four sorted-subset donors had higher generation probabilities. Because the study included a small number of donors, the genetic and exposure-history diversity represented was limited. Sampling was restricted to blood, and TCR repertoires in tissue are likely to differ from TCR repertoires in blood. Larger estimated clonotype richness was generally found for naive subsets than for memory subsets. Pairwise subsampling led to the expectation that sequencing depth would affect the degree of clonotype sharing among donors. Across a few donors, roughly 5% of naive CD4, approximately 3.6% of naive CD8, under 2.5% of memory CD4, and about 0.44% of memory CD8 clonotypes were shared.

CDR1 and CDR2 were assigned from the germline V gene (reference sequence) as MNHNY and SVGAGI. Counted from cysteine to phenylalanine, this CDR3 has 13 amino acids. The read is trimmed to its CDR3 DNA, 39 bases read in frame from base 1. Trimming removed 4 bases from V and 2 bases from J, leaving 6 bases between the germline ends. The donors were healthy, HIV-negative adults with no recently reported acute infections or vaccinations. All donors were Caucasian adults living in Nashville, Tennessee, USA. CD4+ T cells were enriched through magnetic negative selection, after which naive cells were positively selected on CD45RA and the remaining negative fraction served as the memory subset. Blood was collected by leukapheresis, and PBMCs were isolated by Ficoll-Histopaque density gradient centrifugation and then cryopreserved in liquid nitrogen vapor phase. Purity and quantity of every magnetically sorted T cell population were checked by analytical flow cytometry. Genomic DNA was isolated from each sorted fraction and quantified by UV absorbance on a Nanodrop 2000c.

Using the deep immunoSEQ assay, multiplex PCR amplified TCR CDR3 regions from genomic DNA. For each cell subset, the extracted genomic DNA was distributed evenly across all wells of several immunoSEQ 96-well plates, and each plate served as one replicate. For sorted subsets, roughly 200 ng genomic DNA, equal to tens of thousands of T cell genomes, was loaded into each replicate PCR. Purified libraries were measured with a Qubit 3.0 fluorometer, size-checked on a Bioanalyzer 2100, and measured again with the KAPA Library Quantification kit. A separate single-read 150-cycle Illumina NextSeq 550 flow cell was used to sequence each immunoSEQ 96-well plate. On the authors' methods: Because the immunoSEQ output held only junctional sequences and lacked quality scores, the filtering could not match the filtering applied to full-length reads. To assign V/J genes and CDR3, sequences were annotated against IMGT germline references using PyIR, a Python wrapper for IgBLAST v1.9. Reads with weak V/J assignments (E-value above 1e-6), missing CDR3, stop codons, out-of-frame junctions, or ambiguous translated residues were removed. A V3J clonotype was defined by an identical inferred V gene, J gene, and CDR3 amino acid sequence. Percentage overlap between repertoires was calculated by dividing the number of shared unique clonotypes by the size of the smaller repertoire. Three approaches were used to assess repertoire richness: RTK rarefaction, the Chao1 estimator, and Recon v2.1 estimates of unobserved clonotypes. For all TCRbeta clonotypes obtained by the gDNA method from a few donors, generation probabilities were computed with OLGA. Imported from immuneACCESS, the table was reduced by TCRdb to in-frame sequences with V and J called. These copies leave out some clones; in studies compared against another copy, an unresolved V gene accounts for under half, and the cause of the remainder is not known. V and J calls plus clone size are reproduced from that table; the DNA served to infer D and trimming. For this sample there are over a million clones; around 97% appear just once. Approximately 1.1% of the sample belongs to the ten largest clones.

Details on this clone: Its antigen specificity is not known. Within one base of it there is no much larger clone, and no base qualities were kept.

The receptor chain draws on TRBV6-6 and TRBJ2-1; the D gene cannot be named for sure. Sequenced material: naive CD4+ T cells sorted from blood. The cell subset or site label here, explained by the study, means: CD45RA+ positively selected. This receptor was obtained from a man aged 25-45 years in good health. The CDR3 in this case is CASSWSAYNEQFF. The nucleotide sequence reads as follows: TGTGCCAGCAGTTGGTCAGCCTACAATGAGCAGTTCTTC.